This T cell receptor (beta chain) comes out of a study of cytomegalovirus exposure and HLA in healthy donors. A note on this clone: The antigen is undetermined.

V was trimmed by 7 bases and J by 4 bases, leaving 13 bases between them. The CDR3 is 13 residues long. Germline lookup yields CDR1 SEHNR and CDR2 FQNEAQ (reference sequence). Study-wide results and caveats: A previous analysis found most TCR beta V segments productive roughly 87% or roughly 30% of the time. Solely CMV serostatus was available to characterize immune exposure.

PCR primers comprised 60 Vbeta and 13 Jbeta primers. TCRdb's table, derived via immunoSEQ multiplex PCR, lists solely in-frame clones and lacks some. Of about 160,000 clones listed, less than 90% are singletons. These donors, healthy bone marrow donors, were studied. The receptor comes from a man younger than 35 in good health and CMV-seronegative. Sequencing was performed on PBMCs. The genes are TRBV7-9 and TRBJ1-2, with D unresolved. CDR3: CASTASGVYGYTF. The CDR3 nucleotides read TGTGCCAGCACCGCTTCTGGAGTCTATGGCTACACCTTC.